The source of this T cell receptor beta chain is a study of T-cell memory formation after mild COVID-19. Background on the study: Each donor largely had its own TCR clusters.

On this clonotype: The target antigen is unknown.

Study results and limitations: Clonal second-wave expansions that peaked on day 37 had unconfirmed SARS-CoV-2 specificity. Contracting clones, day 15 to 85, had balanced CD4/CD8, and later expanders favored CD4+.

TCRdb itself ran the 5' RACE reads through MiXCR, one entry per CDR3 protein. This table holds under 200,000 distinct CDR3 sequences, approximately 12% found once. This CDR3 is built from 14 residues. V dropped 5 bases and J dropped 8; count of bases not matched to a gene: 10. Germline-derived CDR1 and CDR2 are SGHAT and FQNNGV. The source material was PBMCs or a T cell subset sorted from them (not recorded which). The receptor was isolated from a man in his late teens or twenties who had mild COVID-19 (a few samples of this study predate the infection). Cell type and time point are not known. The V and J genes are TRBV11-2 and TRBJ1-2; 8 bases match TRBD1. CDR3 sequence (DNA): TGTGCCAGCAGCGTAGCAGGGGGCAGGGGAGGCTACACCTTC. This sequence encodes CASSVAGGRGGYTF.